The clone carrying this TCR beta chain came up once. Its antigen is not identified. This sample was included in a study of cytomegalovirus exposure and HLA in healthy donors. Study-level results: A later analysis linked a missense DCLRE1C variant to TCR beta V- and J-gene trimming. In most subjects, TCR beta sequences reportedly gave accurate predictions of HLA-A and HLA-B alleles.

Germline assignment: CDR1 KGHSH and CDR2 LQKENI. The trim removed 6 bases at V and 2 bases at J, leaving 7 bases unmatched. The CDR3 covers 14 residues. The PCR was carried out with 60 Vbeta primers and 13 Jbeta primers. Profiled with immunoSEQ multiplex PCR; TCRdb holds only in-frame clones, not every one. The table includes about 190,000 clones, over 70% detected once. The receptor was derived from a young man in good health and CMV-seronegative. The sequencing input was PBMCs. This chain links TRBV18 with TRBJ2-7; 7 bases agree with TRBD1. CDR3: CASSTGQGAYEQYF. In DNA form, the CDR3 reads TGTGCCAGCTCCACGGGGCAGGGGGCCTACGAGCAGTACTTC.